This record covers a single TCR beta chain. This table comes from immunoSEQ multiplex PCR, and its TCRdb copy is limited to in-frame clones, with some not included. Of 45,000 to 55,000 clones in the sample, 80% to 90% were seen once. The germline gives CDR1 SGHNT, CDR2 YENEEA. Trimming left V 5 bases short and J 5 bases short, with 18 bases between. The CDR3 runs 16 residues. The data originate from a study of cytomegalovirus exposure and HLA in healthy donors. V usage is TRBV11-3 and J usage is TRBJ2-2; a weak D match, TRBD2 (5 bases). This sequence was found in a woman in her twenties or thirties in good health and CMV-seronegative. Sequenced: PBMCs. The CDR3 loop reads CASSGRRGPKTGELFF. CDR3 coding DNA: TGTGCCAGCAGCGGGAGACGGGGTCCCAAGACCGGGGAGCTGTTTTTT.